Below are 26 T cell receptor beta chains sequenced from a single sample in a study of T cells after yellow fever vaccination. One entry per CDR3 protein, called by TCRdb with MiXCR from the 5' RACE reads. This table has approximately 69,000 distinct CDR3 sequences, approximately 5% appearing once. Sequenced here: CD4+ T cells sorted from PBMCs, sampled roughly 14 days after the first yellow fever vaccination. These receptors all come from a young man who received the YFV17D yellow fever vaccine.

This clonotype was counted many times. The gene calls are TRBV10-3 and TRBJ1-4; a possible D gene is TRBD1 (5 bases). Germline V gives CDR1 ENHRY, CDR2 SYGVKD. This CDR3 has 14 residues. Trimming stripped 0 bases from V and 8 bases from J, with 10 bases between. The CDR3 DNA reads TGTGCCATCAGTGAGTCTGGGGGTGAGGAAAAACTGTTTTTT. Protein: CAISESGGEEKLFF.

A remark on this clonotype: A much larger clone lies a single base off, so this may be a read error. The rearrangement joins TRBV7-2 to TRBJ2-2, with a possible D match to TRBD2 (5 bases). This CDR3 is 14 amino acids long. Germline CDR1 reads SGHTA; CDR2 reads FQGNSA. The CDR3 protein is CASNPTVSSGEPFF. CDR3 coding DNA: TGTGCCAGCAACCCAACGGTTAGCTCCGGGGAGCCGTTTTTT.

This clonotype was seen repeatedly, ten times or more. The chain uses TRBV6-5 and TRBJ2-7, with D perhaps TRBD1 (6 bases). The germline V gene encodes CDR1 MNHEY and CDR2 SVGAGI. V lost 6 bases and J 6 bases, leaving 9 bases between the germline ends. This CDR3 has 11 residues. Here the CDR3 DNA reads TGTGCCAGCAGACAGGGTTTCGAGCAGTACTTC. Protein sequence: CASRQGFEQYF.

This clonotype was recorded many times. J is TRBJ1-1 and V is TRBV7-2; D remains unclear. This CDR3 spans 12 amino acids. Germline-derived CDR1 and CDR2 are SGHTA and FQGNSA. The germline V and J ends were trimmed by 7 bases and 7 bases, with 13 bases remaining between them. CDR3 bases: TGTGCCAGCAACCCCGATTGGCTTGAAGCTTTCTTT. It codes for CASNPDWLEAFF.

This clonotype was recorded many times. The chain couples TRBV4-3 to TRBJ2-1, with D tentatively TRBD2 (7 bases). V shed 0 bases and J shed 4 bases, with 13 bases lying between them. The CDR3 runs to 16 residues. Germline V gene data show CDR1 as LGHNA and CDR2 as YSLEER. The CDR3, as DNA: TGCGCCAGCAGCCAAGATGGGAGGGGGGGATACAATGAGCAGTTCTTC. Translating gives CASSQDGRGGYNEQFF.

This clonotype was counted a few times. Compared with germline, one end of the junction differs, possibly owing to a read error. The rearrangement uses TRBV20-1 and TRBJ2-3; possibly TRBD2 for D (6 bases). CDR1 and CDR2 from the germline V gene are DFQATT and SNEGSKA (reference sequence). The CDR3 extends over 15 amino acids. CDR3 sequence: CCARARGVEADTQYF. DNA for the CDR3: TGCTGTGCTAGGGCCCGCGGGGTAGAGGCAGATACGCAGTATTTT.

Many counts were recorded for this clonotype. This sequence joins TRBV3-1 and TRBJ1-2; unclear D gene. V lost 3 bases and J 7 bases, leaving 15 bases between the germline ends. Per germline, CDR1 LGHDT and CDR2 YNNKEL (reference sequence). CDR3 length equals 14 residues. The CDR3 sequence is CASSHSWDDVGYTF. CDR3 nucleotides: TGTGCCAGCAGCCATTCCTGGGATGACGTTGGCTACACCTTC.

The table lists this clonotype with many counts. The rearrangement uses TRBV20-1 and TRBJ1-1, with 7 nucleotides matching TRBD1. The ends lost 2 bases at V and 1 base at J; junction bases unmatched: 10. This CDR3 contains 16 residues. The germline CDR1 and CDR2 sequences are DFQATT and SNEGSKA (reference sequence). The CDR3 region is CSARPGGGAKNTEAFF. The CDR3 region has the DNA TGCAGTGCTAGACCTGGAGGGGGCGCGAAGAACACTGAAGCTTTCTTT.

In its sample, this clonotype was seen many times. V is TRBV20-1 and J is TRBJ1-3, with D maybe TRBD1 (5 bases). In germline, CDR1 is DFQATT, CDR2 SNEGSKA (reference sequence). The CDR3 has 14 amino acids. The V gene lost 6 bases and the J gene lost 2 bases, with 14 bases spanning the gap. The CDR3 sequence: CSAGGPIPGNTIYF. The CDR3 DNA sequence: TGCAGTGCGGGGGGACCCATCCCTGGAAACACCATATATTTT.

The chain uses TRBV7-6 and TRBJ1-5; TRBD1 matches 7 bases. Germline CDR1 SGHVS, CDR2 FNYEAQ. V lost 5 bases to trimming and J lost 4 bases; unmatched junction nucleotides: 11. The CDR3 extends over 16 amino acids. CDR3 protein: CASSRYRDRDNQPQHF. The CDR3 DNA reads TGTGCCAGCAGCCGGTACCGGGACAGAGATAATCAGCCCCAGCATTTT.

Points on this clonotype: A read error is possible here, since a much larger clone lies one base away. This chain links TRBV12-3 or TRBV12-4 with TRBJ1-2; TRBD1 aligns across 7 bases. The trim removed 3 bases at V and 6 bases at J, leaving 7 bases unmatched. The CDR3 consists of 14 residues. DNA of the CDR3: TGTGCCAGCAGTTTGACAGGGCCGAACAATGGCTACACCTTC. It encodes CASSLTGPNNGYTF.

Comment on this clonotype: With a much larger clone just one base away, this may be a read error. V usage is TRBV5-1 and J usage is TRBJ2-3; 7 nucleotides line up with TRBD1. The CDR3 totals 12 residues. From germline, CDR1 is SGHRS and CDR2 YFSETQ. The J segment lost 5 bases and the V segment lost 6 bases, leaving 3 bases of the junction unmatched. The DNA of the CDR3 is TGCGCCAGCACGGGGACAGAAGATACGCAGTATTTT. Amino acids: CASTGTEDTQYF.

Ten or more counts support this clonotype. The rearrangement uses TRBV3-1 and TRBJ2-5, with D perhaps TRBD1 (5 bases). Germline assignment: CDR1 LGHDT and CDR2 YNNKEL (reference sequence). This CDR3 contains 15 residues. V dropped 0 bases and J dropped 3 bases, with 11 bases sitting between them. CDR3 sequence (DNA): TGTGCCAGCAGCCAAGATCTAACAGGAGAAGAGACCCAGTACTTC. Amino acid sequence: CASSQDLTGEETQYF.

This clonotype was seen ten or more times. This rearrangement joins TRBV5-5 to TRBJ2-3; 10 bases are a match to TRBD2. The CDR3 spans 15 residues. Germline-derived CDR1 and CDR2 are SGHKS and YYEKEE (reference sequence). After removal of 3 bases from V and 1 base from J, the junction contained 2 bases not matched to a gene. CDR3 sequence (DNA): TGTGCCAGCAGCTCTGGACTAGCGGGCACAGATACGCAGTATTTT. This codes for CASSSGLAGTDTQYF.

The chain joins TRBV20-1 to TRBJ2-4, with D maybe TRBD2 (6 bases). Per germline, CDR1 DFQATT and CDR2 SNEGSKA (reference sequence). V lost 5 bases to trimming and J lost 8 bases, with 22 bases between them. The CDR3 loop spans 15 amino acids. CDR3 sequence reads: CSAGELLGTLYIQYF. CDR3 nucleotides: TGCAGTGCTGGGGAGTTACTAGGGACTCTCTACATTCAGTACTTC.

Ten or more counts support this clonotype. The chain employs TRBV4-1 and TRBJ2-3; the D is unclear. Trimming removed 2 bases at V and 8 bases at J, with 14 bases between. The CDR3 extends over 14 amino acids. Germline-derived CDR1 and CDR2 are MGHRA and YSYEKL. The CDR3 spells CASSQSSVLGTQYF. DNA of the CDR3: TGCGCCAGCAGCCAAAGTTCCGTTCTGGGTACGCAGTATTTT.

This clonotype was detected ten times or more. The gene calls are TRBV5-1 and TRBJ2-3; the D is unclear. The CDR3 is made up of 13 amino acids. V lost 9 bases, J lost 5 bases, and 16 bases lay in between. Germline V CDR1 and CDR2: SGHRS, YFSETQ. CDR3 sequence: CATRLDTEDTQYF. CDR3 DNA: TGCGCCACCCGCCTAGACACAGAAGATACGCAGTATTTT.

This clonotype came up many times. The rearrangement joins TRBV3-1 to TRBJ2-7; D gene uncertain. V was trimmed by 4 bases and J by 0 bases, leaving 10 bases between them. Germline CDR1 and CDR2: LGHDT and YNNKEL (reference sequence). The CDR3 contains 14 residues. The CDR3 DNA reads TGTGCCAGCAGCCCGACCTCATCCTCCTACGAGCAGTACTTC. Protein sequence: CASSPTSSSYEQYF.

This clonotype was picked up many times. The chain employs TRBV20-1 and TRBJ1-2; D gene ambiguous. Germline V gives CDR1 DFQATT, CDR2 SNEGSKA (reference sequence). This CDR3 is 10 amino acids long. Trimming took off 3 bases at V and 8 bases at J, with 7 bases between the two ends. The CDR3 sequence: CSASLEGYTF. The CDR3 DNA reads as TGCAGTGCTAGCCTCGAAGGCTACACCTTC.

This clonotype was found many times. DNA for the CDR3: TGTGCCAGCAGTTTAGTAGGCGGGGGGTACAATGAGCAGTTCTTC. This sequence encodes CASSLVGGGYNEQFF. The chain carries TRBV12-3 or TRBV12-4 and TRBJ2-1; 8 positions agree with TRBD2. This CDR3 has 15 residues. With 1 base clipped from V and 4 bases from J, the junction kept 3 bases outside the gene matches.

This clonotype has ten or more counts. DNA for the CDR3: TGTGCCAGCAGACCCATGGACAGGATCCTAAAATACTATGGCTACACCTTC. It specifies CASRPMDRILKYYGYTF. This chain links TRBV6-2 or TRBV6-3 with TRBJ1-2, with TRBD1 matching 7 bases. V dropped 6 bases and J dropped 3; count of bases not matched to a gene: 16. From germline, CDR1 is MNHEY and CDR2 SVGEGT. The length of the CDR3 is 17 residues.

Many counts were recorded for this clonotype. The V and J genes are TRBV7-2 and TRBJ2-3; TRBD1 agrees at 8 bases. The V segment lost 5 bases and the J segment 6 bases; nucleotides outside the gene matches: 4. The CDR3 runs 13 residues. In germline, CDR1 is SGHTA, CDR2 FQGNSA. CDR3 in DNA: TGTGCCAGCAGCGACAGGGGCTCGGATACGCAGTATTTT. This gives the protein CASSDRGSDTQYF. Full variable domain (outside the CDR3, taken from reference TRBV7-2 and TRBJ2-3): GAGVSQSPSNKVTEKGKDVELRCDPISGHTALYWYRQSLGQGLEFLIYFQGNSAPDKSGLPSDRFSAERTGGSVSTLTIQRTQQEDSAVYLCASSDRGSDTQYFGPGTRLTVL.

Many counts were recorded for this clonotype. The chain is built from TRBV7-2 and TRBJ2-5, with TRBD1 identical over 7 bases. V lost 7 bases and J lost 5; bases outside the gene matches: 10. The length of the CDR3 is 14 residues. Germline lookup yields CDR1 SGHTA and CDR2 FQGNSA. The CDR3, as DNA: TGTGCCAGCACCCGCAGGGGGTTGTTGGAGACCCAGTACTTC. Its protein product is CASTRRGLLETQYF.

In its sample, this clonotype was seen many times. The chain is built from TRBV29-1 and TRBJ2-7; possibly TRBD1 or TRBD2 for D (5 bases each). The CDR3 length is 13 residues. The ends were cut back, 8 bases at V and 0 bases at J, with 14 bases in the middle. Per germline, CDR1 SQVTM and CDR2 ANQGSEA. Written as DNA, the CDR3 is TGCAGCCGAGGGGACGGACGCTCCTACGAGCAGTACGTC. Translation gives CSRGDGRSYEQYV.

V usage is TRBV24-1 and J usage is TRBJ2-3; D possibly matches TRBD1 or TRBD2 (5 bases each). The CDR3 is 15 amino acids. Germline V lookup: CDR1 KGHDR, CDR2 SFDVKD. Between the trimmed V and J ends, which lost 8 bases and 2 bases, there was a span of 16 bases. This CDR3 reads CATTGTRGDTDTQYF. The CDR3 DNA follows: TGTGCCACCACCGGGACCCGAGGAGACACAGATACGCAGTATTTT.

This clonotype appeared many times. The J gene is TRBJ2-7, the V gene TRBV18, with 7 nucleotides matching TRBD1. V was clipped by 4 bases and J by 3 bases; unmatched bases: 0. Germline loops: CDR1 KGHSH, CDR2 LQKENI. The CDR3 spans 12 residues. The CDR3 reads CASSRTGYEQYV. Here the CDR3 DNA reads TGTGCCAGCTCACGGACAGGCTACGAGCAGTACGTC.